The following is a TCR beta chain sequence with its context. Its antigen is unidentified. The sample comes from a study of T cell responses to AZD1222 COVID-19 vaccine. Sequencing used immunoSEQ multiplex PCR; TCRdb keeps in-frame clones, though not all of them. The repertoire holds tens of thousands of clones, with over 70% as singletons. Trimming left V 0 bases short and J 0 bases short, with 9 bases between. Germline CDR1 is SGHRS and CDR2 is YFSETQ. The CDR3 loop spans 16 amino acids. Overall study results and limits: Clonal diversity was possibly underestimated, and white British individuals and females predominated among donors. Compared with day 0, the breadth and depth of the Spike-specific TCR repertoire rose significantly after two doses of AZD1222. Reports say nearly half of spike-specific TCRs go after unmutated variant regions.

The sequence was collected from an adult who received the AZD1222 COVID-19 vaccine. The V and J genes are TRBV5-1 and TRBJ2-2; D gene ambiguous. The material was peripheral blood, obtained 28 days after the second AZD1222 dose. CDR3: CASSLVVGPNTGELFF. In DNA, the CDR3 is TGCGCCAGCAGCTTGGTTGTCGGCCCGAACACCGGGGAGCTGTTTTTT. Full variable domain (rest looked up from reference TRBV5-1 and TRBJ2-2): KAGVTQTPRYLIKTRGQQVTLSCSPISGHRSVSWYQQTPGQGLQFLFEYFSETQRNKGNFPGRFSGRQFSNSRSEMNVSTLELGDSALYLCASSLVVGPNTGELFFGEGSRLTVL.